This T cell receptor beta chain was sequenced during a study of blood T cell repertoires in COVID-19. Across the study: Researchers got acute and convalescent COVID-19 samples from the United States, Italy and Spain. PBMCs, B-cell-depleted T cells, or T cells were the source of the cDNA or gDNA that made up the material.

Methods used by the authors: Estimation of nucleated cell counts relied on the amplification of reference gene primers. Clones were sequenced by immunoSEQ multiplex PCR, and TCRdb holds only the in-frame ones, with some missing. V and J calls and clone size are as listed in that table; D and trimming were resolved from the DNA. The sample carries about 250,000 clones, 79% recorded once. The CDR3 loop spans 12 amino acids. The germline V gene has CDR1 SGHNT and CDR2 YENEEA. Trimming removed 3 bases at V and 5 bases at J, with 8 bases between. The chain is built from TRBV11-3 and TRBJ2-7, with D perhaps TRBD2 (5 bases). The source of this sequence is a middle-aged woman with active or convalescent COVID-19. Material for sequencing was peripheral blood. The CDR3 region has the DNA TGTGCCAGCAGCTTCGGACTGGACGAGCAGTACTTC. Protein sequence: CASSFGLDEQYF.